Listed here are 31 T cell receptor beta chains from one sample, sequenced in a study of cytomegalovirus exposure and HLA in healthy donors. 13 Jbeta primers and 60 Vbeta primers were used for the PCR. Profiling relied on immunoSEQ multiplex PCR, and the TCRdb table lists in-frame clones only, not all of them. Among around 120,000 clones listed, less than 80% were seen once. Material: PBMCs. These receptors all come from a woman between 40 and 55 years old in good health and CMV-seropositive.

The chain combines TRBV14 with TRBJ2-1, with D unresolved. The CDR3 extends over 10 amino acids. Germline loops: CDR1 SGHDN, CDR2 FVKESK. The germline V and J ends were trimmed by 5 bases and 10 bases, with 6 bases remaining between them. CDR3 sequence: CASSAGEQFF. For the CDR3, the DNA is TGTGCCAGCAGCGCCGGGGAGCAGTTCTTC.

This clone has a single count. The chain couples TRBV5-1 to TRBJ1-2, with unresolved D. CDR3 length: 13 residues. V was pared by 0 bases and J by 4 bases, with 7 bases between. The germline CDR1 and CDR2 sequences are SGHRS and YFSETQ. This CDR3 is CASSLAEGYGYTF. The CDR3 bases are TGCGCCAGCAGCTTGGCCGAGGGCTATGGCTACACCTTC.

The chain combines TRBV5-1 with TRBJ1-2; D gene unclear. The CDR3 extends over 13 amino acids. The germline V gene encodes CDR1 SGHRS and CDR2 YFSETQ. The germline V and J ends were trimmed by 6 bases and 0 bases, with 9 bases remaining between them. The CDR3 spells CASKRGANYGYTF. In DNA, the CDR3 is TGCGCCAGCAAGCGGGGAGCTAACTATGGCTACACCTTC.

This clone was picked up a small number of times. This rearrangement joins TRBV27 to TRBJ2-1, with 10 positions matching TRBD2. V was pared by 1 base and J by 9 bases, with 9 bases of the junction left unmatched. The germline CDR1 and CDR2 sequences are MNHEY and SMNVEV (reference sequence). The CDR3 totals 16 residues. The DNA of the CDR3 is TGTGCCAGCAGTTTATGGGCTAGCGGGAGTCGCGGTGAGCAGTTCTTC. Translated: CASSLWASGSRGEQFF.

This clone was detected a few times. DNA for the CDR3: TGTGCCAGCAGTTTAATCGCCAACTCCAAATACGAGCAGTACTTC. The encoded protein is CASSLIANSKYEQYF. The gene calls are TRBV28 and TRBJ2-7; D not resolved. This CDR3 spans 15 amino acids. CDR1 and CDR2 from the germline V gene are MDHEN and SYDVKM. V lost 2 bases and J lost 4, with 15 bases in between. The variable domain in full, with the rest retrieved from reference TRBV28 and TRBJ2-7, is DVKVTQSSRYLVKRTGEKVFLECVQDMDHENMFWYRQDPGLGLRLIYFSYDVKMKEKGDIPEGYSVSREKKERFSLILESASTNQTSMYLCASSLIANSKYEQYFGPGTRLTVT.

This chain uses TRBV19 with TRBJ2-7, with TRBD2 matching 11 bases. The germline gives CDR1 LNHDA, CDR2 SQIVND (reference sequence). This CDR3 contains 13 residues. V lost 3 bases, J lost 12 bases, and 7 bases stayed unmatched. The CDR3 region has the DNA TGTGCCAGTAGTATGGAGGTAGCGGGAGGGCTGTACTTC. This gives the protein CASSMEVAGGLYF.

This clone was detected a few times. V gene TRBV5-4 combines with J gene TRBJ1-4; D is uncertain. The CDR3 has 13 residues. Trimming pared 2 bases from V and 5 bases from J, leaving 7 bases between. Germline CDR1 reads SGHNT; CDR2 reads YYREEE (reference sequence). This chain's CDR3 is CASSFDGNEKLFF. CDR3 coding DNA: TGTGCCAGCAGCTTCGACGGGAATGAAAAACTGTTTTTT.

CDR3 sequence: CASSLRGADRAPYEQYF. CDR3 sequence (DNA): TGTGCCAGCAGCTTGCGGGGGGCGGACAGGGCCCCCTACGAGCAGTACTTC. The V call is TRBV5-5, the J call TRBJ2-7, with D tentatively TRBD1 (8 bases). The CDR3 has 17 amino acids. V lost 1 base to trimming and J lost 2 bases, with 19 bases between them. Germline assignment: CDR1 SGHKS and CDR2 YYEKEE (reference sequence). The full variable domain, completed using reference TRBV5-5 and TRBJ2-7, is DAGVTQSPTHLIKTRGQQVTLRCSPISGHKSVSWYQQVLGQGPQFIFQYYEKEERGRGNFPDRFSARQFPNYSSELNVNALLLGDSALYLCASSLRGADRAPYEQYFGPGTRLTVT.

This chain connects TRBV29-1 to TRBJ1-2, with 8 nucleotides matching TRBD1. With 4 bases clipped from V and 6 bases from J, the junction kept 7 bases outside the gene matches. Germline V gene lookup returns CDR1 SQVTM and CDR2 ANQGSEA. The CDR3 covers 13 residues. The CDR3 spells CSVAPGTGHGYTF. In nucleotides, the CDR3 is TGCAGCGTTGCCCCTGGGACAGGACATGGCTACACCTTC.

The chain has TRBV2 and TRBJ2-5; tentatively, D is TRBD2 (5 bases). CDR1 and CDR2 from the germline V gene are SNHLY and FYNNEI. Trimming pared 6 bases from V and 2 bases from J, leaving 16 bases between. This CDR3 is 15 amino acids long. The DNA for the CDR3 is TGTGCCAGCAGGCGGGCTGCCGATGTTCAAGAGACCCAGTACTTC. Translation gives CASRRAADVQETQYF.

The genes are TRBV27 and TRBJ2-3; 13 bases agree with TRBD2. The CDR3 has 13 residues. V was clipped by 6 bases and J by 6 bases; unmatched bases: 0. Germline CDR1 MNHEY, CDR2 SMNVEV (reference sequence). The chain's CDR3 is CASRTSGRDTQYF. As DNA, the CDR3 is TGTGCCAGCAGGACTAGCGGGAGGGATACGCAGTATTTT.

The V call is TRBV5-1, the J call TRBJ2-5; TRBD1 is a possible D gene (6 bases). Germline V lookup: CDR1 SGHRS, CDR2 YFSETQ. The CDR3 consists of 14 residues. V was clipped by 5 bases and J by 5 bases, with 16 bases between them. The DNA for the CDR3 is TGCGCCAGCAGACCACAGGGAATTGGCGAGACCCAGTACTTC. This translates into CASRPQGIGETQYF. Full variable domain (rest looked up from reference TRBV5-1 and TRBJ2-5): KAGVTQTPRYLIKTRGQQVTLSCSPISGHRSVSWYQQTPGQGLQFLFEYFSETQRNKGNFPGRFSGRQFSNSRSEMNVSTLELGDSALYLCASRPQGIGETQYFGPGTRLLVL.

This clone has a handful of counts. V and J are TRBV7-3 and TRBJ2-2, with D uncertain. Trimming shortened V by 5 bases and J by 4 bases, and 14 bases separated the two germline ends. Germline V gives CDR1 SGHTA, CDR2 FQGTGA. The CDR3 consists of 15 residues. The CDR3 reads CASSPQSESTGELFF. Here the CDR3 DNA reads TGTGCCAGCAGCCCCCAGTCGGAGAGCACCGGGGAGCTGTTTTTT.

The chain is built from TRBV6-5 and TRBJ2-5; 10 bases are a match to TRBD2. The DNA matches TRBJ2-7 better at its end, which makes the J call doubtful. This CDR3 region has 12 residues. CDR1 is MNHEY and CDR2 is SVGAGI in the germline V gene. CDR3 region: CASQRGGYEQYF. CDR3 nucleotide sequence: TGTGCCAGCCAGCGGGGGGGCTACGAGCAGTACTTC.

The V and J genes are TRBV4-2 and TRBJ2-6; 16 positions agree with TRBD2. Germline-derived CDR1 and CDR2 are LGHNA and YNFKEQ. The ends lost 3 bases at V and 3 bases at J; junction bases unmatched: 8. CDR3 length equals 20 residues. The CDR3 region is CASSHGGTSGREGGANVLTF. The CDR3 DNA reads TGTGCCAGCAGCCACGGCGGGACTAGCGGGAGGGAGGGTGGGGCCAACGTCCTGACTTTC.

This clone has just one count. The chain is built from TRBV5-4 and TRBJ2-1; 7 bases match TRBD2. Germline trimming cut 0 bases from V and 9 bases from J; bases unmatched to any gene: 15. The CDR3 contains 17 residues. Germline V CDR1 and CDR2: SGHNT, YYREEE (reference sequence). In DNA, the CDR3 is TGTGCCAGCAGCTTGGGGCCTAGCGGAACAGCTAACCCTGAGCAGTTCTTC. Amino acids: CASSLGPSGTANPEQFF.

This chain uses TRBV11-2 with TRBJ2-7; TRBD1 matches at 9 bases. The junction had 9 bases not matched to a gene; V was cut back by 6 bases and J by 3 bases. The CDR3 is 15 residues long. Germline V gives CDR1 SGHAT, CDR2 FQNNGV. The CDR3 here is CASRSPGQGIYEQYF. Here the CDR3 DNA reads TGTGCCAGCAGGTCCCCGGGACAGGGAATCTACGAGCAGTACTTC.

This sequence joins TRBV7-9 and TRBJ1-1; 7 bases fit TRBD1. The CDR3 has 16 residues. Germline V gene data show CDR1 as SEHNR and CDR2 as FQNEAQ (reference sequence). The junction had 13 bases not matched to a gene; V was cut back by 5 bases and J by 4 bases. DNA for the CDR3: TGTGCCAGCAGCCCCCGCGGGCGACAGGGCGGCACTGAAGCTTTCTTT. It codes for CASSPRGRQGGTEAFF.

V is TRBV28 and J is TRBJ2-1, with unresolved D. Germline loops: CDR1 MDHEN, CDR2 SYDVKM. CDR3 length equals 15 residues. V gave up 5 bases and J gave up 0 bases, with 11 bases separating them. CDR3 sequence: CASSLTHLSYNEQFF. The CDR3 region has the DNA TGTGCCAGCAGTCTCACTCACCTCTCCTACAATGAGCAGTTCTTC.

The chain is built from TRBV5-6 and TRBJ1-3; D uncertain. Germline V CDR1 and CDR2: SGHDT, YYEEEE. With 4 bases removed from V and 1 base from J, the gap between germline ends came to 9 bases. This CDR3 has 14 amino acids. CDR3 sequence: CASSPSVSGNTIYF. The CDR3 coding sequence is TGTGCCAGCAGCCCCTCGGTTTCTGGAAACACCATATATTTT.

The rearrangement uses TRBV20-1 and TRBJ1-3; TRBD1 is a possible D gene (5 bases). V lost 6 bases, J lost 9 bases, and 12 bases lay in between. The length of the CDR3 is 11 residues. The V gene's germline CDR1 is DFQATT and CDR2 SNEGSKA (reference sequence). The CDR3 DNA reads TGCAGTGCCAGTACGCAGGGCACCATATATTTT. This sequence encodes CSASTQGTIYF.

J is TRBJ1-5 and V is TRBV6-1; D remains unclear. The V and J ends lost 2 bases and 5 bases respectively, with 7 bases between them. The CDR3 contains 13 residues. Germline CDR1 is MNHNS and CDR2 is SASEGT. The CDR3 is CASSEIRDQPQHF. The CDR3 nucleotides read TGTGCCAGCAGTGAAATTAGAGATCAGCCCCAGCATTTT.

V gene TRBV18 combines with J gene TRBJ1-3; 7 nucleotides line up with TRBD1. Germline lookup yields CDR1 KGHSH and CDR2 LQKENI. V lost 3 bases, J lost 2 bases, and 10 bases stayed unmatched. This CDR3 is built from 17 residues. CDR3 sequence: CASSPINRQGPGNTIYF. CDR3 in DNA: TGTGCCAGCTCACCGATTAACCGACAGGGACCTGGAAACACCATATATTTT.

This chain links TRBV25-1 with TRBJ2-7, with TRBD2 as a possible D gene (6 bases). Trimming took 2 bases from V and 7 from J, leaving 18 bases between them. This CDR3 comprises 15 residues. The germline CDR1 and CDR2 sequences are MGHDK and SYGVNS. DNA of the CDR3: TGTGCCAGCAGTGAAAGAACGAAGGCTCGGGAGGAGCAGTACTTC. This encodes CASSERTKAREEQYF.

This chain connects TRBV5-1 to TRBJ1-4; TRBD1 agrees at 9 bases. Trimming at V came to 0 bases and at J to 5 bases, leaving 5 bases not matched to a gene. Germline V lookup: CDR1 SGHRS, CDR2 YFSETQ. CDR3 length: 16 residues. This CDR3 is CASSLGRGTGNEKLFF. The CDR3, as DNA: TGCGCCAGCAGCTTGGGACGGGGGACAGGGAATGAAAAACTGTTTTTT.

The chain uses TRBV6-5 and TRBJ2-7; D possibly corresponds to TRBD1 (6 bases). Germline CDR1 MNHEY, CDR2 SVGAGI. V was cut by 2 bases and J by 4 bases, with 9 bases left in between. The CDR3 is 13 amino acids. The CDR3 region has the DNA TGTGCCAGCAGTTACGGACAGATGTACGAGCAGTACTTC. This translates into CASSYGQMYEQYF.

The chain couples TRBV11-2 to TRBJ2-7; D might be TRBD1 (5 bases). Between the trimmed V and J ends, which lost 0 bases and 0 bases, there was a span of 9 bases. Germline CDR1 SGHAT, CDR2 FQNNGV. The CDR3 is 15 residues long. The CDR3 is CASSLEGRTSYEQYF. CDR3 DNA: TGTGCCAGCAGCTTAGAGGGGCGAACCTCCTACGAGCAGTACTTC. The full variable domain, with the rest looked up from reference TRBV11-2 and TRBJ2-7, is EAGVAQSPRYKIIEKRQSVAFWCNPISGHATLYWYQQILGQGPKLLIQFQNNGVVDDSQLPKDRFSAERLKGVDSTLKIQPAKLEDSAVYLCASSLEGRTSYEQYFGPGTRLTVT.

The chain uses TRBV4-1 and TRBJ2-3; 8 bases agree with TRBD2. The CDR3 has 15 residues. Germline CDR1 reads MGHRA; CDR2 reads YSYEKL. Losses at the gene ends were 0 bases for V and 6 bases for J; bases not matched to a gene: 5. CDR3 loop: CASSQDHLAGDTQYF. CDR3 nucleotide sequence: TGCGCCAGCAGCCAAGATCACCTAGCGGGCGATACGCAGTATTTT.

The rearrangement joins TRBV7-3 to TRBJ1-1; D is possibly TRBD1 (6 bases). Between the trimmed V and J ends, which lost 2 bases and 1 base, there was a span of 14 bases. Germline values: CDR1 SGHTA, CDR2 FQGTGA. The CDR3 consists of 16 residues. As DNA, the CDR3 is TGTGCCAGCAGCTTATTCTTGCCAGGGGAGAACACTGAAGCTTTCTTT. Translated, it gives CASSLFLPGENTEAFF.

This clone was seen a few times. The chain uses TRBV29-1 and TRBJ2-5; no reliable D call. The CDR3 extends over 12 amino acids. V lost 7 bases, J lost 5 bases, and 14 bases lay in between. CDR1 is SQVTM and CDR2 is ANQGSEA in the germline V gene. The DNA of the CDR3 is TGCAGCGCCCGACACGAATGGGAGACCCAGTACTTC. It translates to CSARHEWETQYF.

This chain links TRBV11-1 with TRBJ2-2; TRBD1 aligns across 7 bases. This CDR3 is 15 amino acids long. V gave up 5 bases and J gave up 2 bases; unmatched junction bases: 5. Germline V lookup: CDR1 SGHAT, CDR2 FQDESV (reference sequence). DNA for the CDR3: TGTGCCAGCAGCCCGGGACAGTACAACACCGGGGAGCTGTTTTTT. Its protein product is CASSPGQYNTGELFF. Full variable domain (missing parts from reference TRBV11-1 and TRBJ2-2): EAEVAQSPRYKITEKSQAVAFWCDPISGHATLYWYRQILGQGPELLVQFQDESVVDDSQLPKDRFSAERLKGVDSTLKIQPAELGDSAMYLCASSPGQYNTGELFFGEGSRLTVL.